Listed below are T cell receptor beta chains from one sample, sequenced in a study of cytomegalovirus exposure and HLA in healthy donors. Assay: immunoSEQ multiplex PCR; the TCRdb copy retains only in-frame clones and omits some. The profile covers about 150,000 clones, with roughly 73% appearing a single time and roughly 1.5% taken by the ten largest. The sequencing input was PBMCs. These TCRs come from a woman under 40 in good health and CMV-seronegative. CDR3s include the opening cysteine and the closing phenylalanine or tryptophan. A D gene is named only where the DNA matches it firmly. The size entry is marked missing in some rows and otherwise reads once, few, many or a size class.

clone_size j_call v_call d_call cdr3_aa cdr3_nt
few TRBJ2-5 TRBV2 NA CASSELETQYF TGTGCCAGCAGTGAACTTGAGACCCAGTACTTC
NA TRBJ2-5 TRBV9 TRBD2 CASSVALAGGQETQYF TGTGCCAGCAGCGTAGCTCTAGCGGGAGGCCAAGAGACCCAGTACTTC
NA TRBJ1-6 TRBV7-3 NA CASSLVAGPGNSPLHF TGTGCCAGCAGCTTAGTCGCGGGCCCCGGTAATTCACCCCTCCACTTT
NA TRBJ2-3 TRBV7-9 NA CASSFQTEGHF TGTGCCAGCAGCTTCCAGACAGAAGGGCATTTT
NA TRBJ2-3 TRBV29-1 NA CSVETGSTDTQYF TGCAGCGTTGAAACGGGGAGCACAGATACGCAGTATTTT
NA TRBJ1-5 TRBV19 TRBD1 CASSTDRGLGNQPQHF TGTGCCAGTAGTACGGACAGGGGGCTTGGCAATCAGCCCCAGCATTTT
NA TRBJ2-2 TRBV7-7 NA CASSLTPGTGELFF TGTGCTAGCAGCTTAACCCCGGGGACCGGGGAGCTGTTTTTT
many TRBJ1-2 TRBV7-3 NA CASSLEGGDGYTF TGTGCCAGCAGCTTAGAAGGAGGGGATGGCTACACCTTC
NA TRBJ2-1 TRBV19 TRBD2 CATSGTSGGYNEQFF TGTGCCACCTCTGGGACTAGCGGGGGCTACAATGAGCAGTTCTTC
NA TRBJ2-2 TRBV2 TRBD2 CASSASLAGANTGELFF TGTGCCAGCAGTGCCAGCTTAGCGGGGGCAAACACCGGGGAGCTGTTTTTT
NA TRBJ1-2 TRBV5-4 TRBD1 CASSPWGTGGYTF TGTGCCAGCAGCCCCTGGGGGACAGGGGGCTACACCTTC
few TRBJ1-2 TRBV27 NA CASSPGDGNYGYTF TGTGCCAGCAGCCCAGGGGACGGTAACTATGGCTACACCTTC
NA TRBJ2-1 TRBV5-4 TRBD2 CASSYRTSGNSYNEQFF TGTGCCAGCAGCTATCGGACTAGCGGGAATTCCTACAATGAGCAGTTCTTC
once TRBJ1-5 TRBV10-3 NA CAISAGRGSEGNQPQHF TGTGCCATCAGTGCAGGGAGGGGCTCCGAGGGCAATCAGCCCCAGCATTTT
NA TRBJ2-1 TRBV5-6 TRBD2 CASSPTSGGRDEQFF TGTGCCAGCAGCCCAACTAGCGGGGGGCGGGACGAGCAGTTCTTC
once TRBJ1-5 TRBV10-3 TRBD1 CAISSRASSGTGFNQPQHF TGTGCCATCTCTTCCAGGGCTAGTTCCGGGACAGGGTTCAATCAGCCCCAGCATTTT
NA TRBJ1-2 TRBV7-3 TRBD1 CASSLSAGGQGLYGYTF TGTGCCAGCAGCTTAAGCGCAGGGGGCCAGGGACTTTATGGCTACACCTTC
NA TRBJ2-3 TRBV4-2 NA CASSPAHPTSDTQYF TGTGCCAGCAGCCCAGCGCACCCGACTTCAGATACGCAGTATTTT
NA TRBJ1-4 TRBV7-9 NA CASSLEAEKLFF TGTGCCAGCAGCTTAGAAGCCGAAAAACTGTTTTTT
NA TRBJ1-5 TRBV7-9 NA CSSSLGGVQPQHF TGTTCCAGCAGCCTCGGGGGGGTTCAGCCCCAGCATTTT
NA TRBJ2-1 TRBV5-1 TRBD2 CASSLATIGTSGHNEQFF TGCGCCAGCAGCTTGGCCACTATTGGGACTAGCGGACACAATGAGCAGTTCTTC
NA TRBJ1-2 TRBV5-6 TRBD1 CASSFGQGGNYGYTF TGTGCCAGCAGCTTCGGACAGGGAGGGAACTATGGCTACACCTTC
few TRBJ2-7 TRBV4-1 NA CASSQGIGGPNFF TGCGCCAGCAGCCAAGGAATAGGGGGACCCAACTTCTTC
NA TRBJ2-4 TRBV5-1 NA CASSPEARDSQYF TGCGCCAGCAGCCCTGAGGCAAGAGACAGTCAGTACTTC
once TRBJ2-7 TRBV29-1 TRBD1 CSVGTGTATYEQYF TGCAGCGTTGGGACCGGGACAGCTACCTACGAGCAGTACTTC
few TRBJ1-6 TRBV2 NA CASSDRLSSYNSPLHF TGTGCCAGCAGTGACAGGTTAAGCTCCTATAATTCACCCCTCCACTTT